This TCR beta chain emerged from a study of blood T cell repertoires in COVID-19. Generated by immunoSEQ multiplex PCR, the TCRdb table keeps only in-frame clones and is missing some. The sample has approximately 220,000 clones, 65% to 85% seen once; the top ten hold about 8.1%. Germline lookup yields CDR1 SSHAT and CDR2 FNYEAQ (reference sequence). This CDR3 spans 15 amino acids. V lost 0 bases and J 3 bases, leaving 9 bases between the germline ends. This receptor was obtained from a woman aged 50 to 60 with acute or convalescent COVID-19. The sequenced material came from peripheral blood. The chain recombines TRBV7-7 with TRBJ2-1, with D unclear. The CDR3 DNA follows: TGTGCCAGCAGCTTAGCGTTGGGCCTCTACAATGAGCAGTTCTTC. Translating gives CASSLALGLYNEQFF.